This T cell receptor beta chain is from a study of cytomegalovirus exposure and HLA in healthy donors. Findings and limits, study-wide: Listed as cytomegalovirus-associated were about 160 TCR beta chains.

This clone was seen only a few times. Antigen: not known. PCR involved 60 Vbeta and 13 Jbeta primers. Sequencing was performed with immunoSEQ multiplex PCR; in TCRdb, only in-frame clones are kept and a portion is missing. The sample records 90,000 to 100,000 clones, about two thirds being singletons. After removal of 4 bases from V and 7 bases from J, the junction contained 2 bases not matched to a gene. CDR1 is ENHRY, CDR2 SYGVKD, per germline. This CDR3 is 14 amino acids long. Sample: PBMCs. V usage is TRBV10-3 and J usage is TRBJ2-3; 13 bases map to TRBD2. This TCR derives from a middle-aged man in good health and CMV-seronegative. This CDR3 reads CAISAGTSGNTQYF. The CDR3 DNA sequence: TGTGCCATCAGTGCCGGGACTAGCGGGAATACGCAGTATTTT.